Given below is one T cell receptor beta chain in context. This sample was included in a study of blood T cell repertoires in COVID-19. As for the study in general: Acute and convalescent COVID-19 samples came from the United States, Italy and Spain. PBMCs, B-cell-depleted T cells, or T cells provided the cDNA or gDNA that made up the material.

Original data processing: Reference gene primer amplification yielded estimated nucleated cell counts. TCRdb keeps only in-frame clones here, not all; method: immunoSEQ multiplex PCR. The V and J calls and the clone size are those of that table, but D and trimming were determined from the DNA. The top ten hold approximately 15% of the sample, which has roughly 200,000 clones, less than 85% seen once. Trimming shortened V by 2 bases and J by 0 bases, and 6 bases separated the two germline ends. The length of the CDR3 is 15 residues. Germline lookup yields CDR1 SGDLS and CDR2 YYNGEE. Sequencing used peripheral blood. V is TRBV9 and J is TRBJ2-6; no reliable D call. The TCR sequence derives from a man in his forties or fifties who had recovered from COVID-19. DNA for the CDR3: TGTGCCAGCAGCGTTAGAGACTCTGGGGCCAACGTCCTGACTTTC. Its translation: CASSVRDSGANVLTF.